These 5 T cell receptor beta chains originate from one sample sequenced in a study of T cell repertoires and Cas9 in healthy adults. Only in-frame clones appear in the TCRdb table, and some are missing; sequencing was by immunoSEQ multiplex PCR. The sample includes 11,000 to 15,000 clones, 80% to 90% of them seen just once. The sequenced sample consisted of Tregs (CD4+, CD25+, CD127-, CD137-, CD154-) from PBMCs; culture status not recorded. The origin of the receptors is a human donor in good health.

This chain links TRBV11-2 with TRBJ2-7, with D uncertain. The CDR3 extends over 14 amino acids. Germline lookup yields CDR1 SGHAT and CDR2 FQNNGV. The ends were cut back, 0 bases at V and 5 bases at J, with 11 bases in the middle. CDR3 sequence: CASSLDSQVHEQYF. The CDR3 bases are TGTGCCAGCAGCTTAGATAGTCAAGTCCACGAGCAGTACTTC.

The CDR3 here is CASSFGGRAFF. Here the CDR3 DNA reads TGTGCCAGCAGCTTCGGGGGACGGGCTTTCTTT. The genes are TRBV5-6 and TRBJ1-1; D perhaps matches TRBD1 (5 bases). CDR3 length: 11 residues. V lost 2 bases to trimming and J lost 11 bases, with 10 bases between them. The germline gives CDR1 SGHDT, CDR2 YYEEEE. Variable domain in full (rest from reference TRBV5-6 and TRBJ1-1): DAGVTQSPTHLIKTRGQQVTLRCSPKSGHDTVSWYQQALGQGPQFIFQYYEEEERQRGNFPDRFSGHQFPNYSSELNVNALLLGDSALYLCASSFGGRAFFGQGTRLTVV.

The chain has TRBV4-1 and TRBJ1-6; 9 bases are shared with TRBD1. J gave up 10 bases and V 1 base, and 11 bases lay outside the gene matches. The CDR3 consists of 17 residues. From germline, CDR1 is MGHRA and CDR2 YSYEKL. The CDR3 is CASSQVPGQGNLSPLHF. CDR3 DNA sequence: TGCGCCAGCAGCCAAGTCCCCGGACAGGGGAACCTGTCACCCCTCCACTTT.

J is TRBJ1-3 and V is TRBV6-1; D perhaps matches TRBD1 (5 bases). The length of the CDR3 is 14 residues. Trimming cost V 6 bases and J 4 bases, with 13 bases left between them. Germline CDR1 reads MNHNS; CDR2 reads SASEGT. The CDR3 DNA reads TGTGCCAGCAGATCTGGGACTACCGGAAACACCATATATTTT. Translation: CASRSGTTGNTIYF.

For the CDR3, the DNA is TGCAGCTCCCATCCGGGGTACATGAACACTGAAGCTTTCTTT. It yields the protein CSSHPGYMNTEAFF. The chain combines TRBV29-1 with TRBJ1-1; D is undetermined. CDR1 and CDR2 from the germline V gene are SQVTM and ANQGSEA. Trimming pared 8 bases from V and 0 bases from J, leaving 16 bases between. The CDR3 is 14 residues long.